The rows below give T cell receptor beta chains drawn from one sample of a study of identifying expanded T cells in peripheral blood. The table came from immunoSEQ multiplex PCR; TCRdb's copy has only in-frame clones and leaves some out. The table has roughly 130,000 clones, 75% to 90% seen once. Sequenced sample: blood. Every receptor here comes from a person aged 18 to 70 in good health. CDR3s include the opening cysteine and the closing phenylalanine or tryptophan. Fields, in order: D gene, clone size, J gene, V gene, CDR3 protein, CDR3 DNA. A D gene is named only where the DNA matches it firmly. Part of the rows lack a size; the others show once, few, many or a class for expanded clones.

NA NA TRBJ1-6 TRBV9 CASSVGTEYNSPLHF TGTGCCAGCAGCGTAGGGACAGAGTATAATTCACCCCTCCACTTT
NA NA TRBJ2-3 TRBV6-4 CASRLGPDISNTQYF TGTGCCAGCAGACTTGGACCGGACATCTCAAATACGCAGTATTTT
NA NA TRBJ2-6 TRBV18 CASSPLRGTGANVLTF TGTGCCAGCTCACCACTGAGGGGGACTGGGGCCAACGTCCTGACTTTC
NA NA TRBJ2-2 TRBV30 CAWSVGRSGELFF TGTGCCTGGAGTGTTGGGCGAAGCGGGGAGCTGTTTTTT
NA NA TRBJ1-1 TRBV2 CASSEREGRVTEAFF TGTGCCAGCAGTGAGCGTGAGGGAAGGGTGACTGAAGCTTTCTTT
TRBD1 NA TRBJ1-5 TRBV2 CASTEGDRVMYQPQHF TGTGCCAGCACCGAGGGGGACAGGGTTATGTATCAGCCCCAGCATTTT
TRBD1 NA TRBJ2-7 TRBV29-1 CSVVGQGKYEQYF TGCAGCGTTGTCGGACAGGGAAAGTACGAGCAGTACTTC
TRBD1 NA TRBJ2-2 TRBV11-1 CASSLGRDRVYTGELFF TGTGCCAGCAGCTTAGGCCGGGACAGGGTTTACACCGGGGAGCTGTTTTTT
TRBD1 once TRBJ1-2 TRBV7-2 CASSLGQGNGYTF TGTGCCAGCAGCTTAGGACAGGGGAATGGCTACACCTTC
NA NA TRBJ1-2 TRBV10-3 CAISGTGIYGYTF TGTGCCATCAGTGGAACAGGAATCTATGGCTACACCTTC
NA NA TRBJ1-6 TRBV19 CASKWDPNSPLHF TGTGCCAGTAAGTGGGATCCAAATTCACCCCTCCACTTT
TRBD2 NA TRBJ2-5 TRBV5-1 CASSLGGLEETQYF TGCGCCAGCAGCTTGGGGGGACTAGAGGAGACCCAGTACTTC
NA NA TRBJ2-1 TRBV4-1 CASSQRVVNNEQFF TGCGCCAGCAGCCAAAGGGTTGTGAACAATGAGCAGTTCTTC
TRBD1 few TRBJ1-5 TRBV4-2 CASSHTGDSNQPQHF TGTGCCAGCAGCCACACAGGGGACAGCAATCAGCCCCAGCATTTT
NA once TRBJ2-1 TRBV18 CASSPTGNEQFF TGTGCCAGCTCACCGACGGGCAATGAGCAGTTCTTC
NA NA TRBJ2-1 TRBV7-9 CASSIPSRSDNEQFF TGTGCCAGCAGCATACCCTCTAGATCGGACAATGAGCAGTTCTTC
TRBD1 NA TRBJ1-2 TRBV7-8 CASSPGGRSGYTF TGTGCCAGCAGCCCAGGGGGGAGAAGTGGCTACACCTTC
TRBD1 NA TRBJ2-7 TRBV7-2 CASSTQGGPYEQYF TGTGCCAGCAGCACACAGGGGGGACCCTACGAGCAGTACTTC
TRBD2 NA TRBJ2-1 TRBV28 CASHLAGEQNEQFF TGTGCCAGCCACCTAGCGGGAGAACAAAATGAGCAGTTCTTC
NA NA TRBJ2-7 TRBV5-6 CASSLGTLYEQYF TGTGCCAGCAGCTTGGGGACCCTCTACGAGCAGTACTTC
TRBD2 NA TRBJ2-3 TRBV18 CAAAGPGEGDTQYF TGTGCCGCCGCGGGACCCGGGGAGGGAGATACGCAGTATTTT
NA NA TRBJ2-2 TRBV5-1 CASSSRVGGTGELFF TGCGCCAGCAGCTCGCGGGTCGGGGGCACCGGGGAGCTGTTTTTT
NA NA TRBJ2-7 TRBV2 CASSDEESGSYEQYF TGTGCCAGCAGTGATGAGGAAAGCGGCAGTTACGAGCAGTACTTC
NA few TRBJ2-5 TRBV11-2 CASSPTRGETQYF TGTGCCAGCAGCCCGACGAGGGGGGAGACCCAGTACTTC
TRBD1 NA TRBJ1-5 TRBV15 CATNTGGGQPQHF TGTGCCACCAACACAGGGGGCGGTCAGCCCCAGCATTTT
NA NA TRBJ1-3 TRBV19 CASRPTSSGNTIYF TGTGCCAGTAGACCGACAAGCTCTGGAAACACCATATATTTT
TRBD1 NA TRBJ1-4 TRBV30 CAWSAGPGQGYEKLFF TGTGCCTGGAGTGCGGGGCCGGGACAGGGGTATGAAAAACTGTTTTTT
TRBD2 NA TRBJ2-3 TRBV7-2 CASSPQGRDTDTQYF TGTGCCAGCAGCCCTCAAGGGAGGGACACAGATACGCAGTATTTT
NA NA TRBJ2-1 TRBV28 CASSFLAREQFF TGTGCCAGCAGTTTCCTAGCGCGTGAGCAGTTCTTC
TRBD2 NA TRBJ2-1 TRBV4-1 CASSRLAGDPYNEQFF TGCGCCAGCAGCCGTTTAGCGGGAGATCCCTACAATGAGCAGTTCTTC
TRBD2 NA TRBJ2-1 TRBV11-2 CASSLTSGDYNEQFF TGTGCCAGCAGCTTAACTAGCGGGGATTATAATGAGCAGTTCTTC
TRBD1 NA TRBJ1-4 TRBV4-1 CASSPLGTGGAGAEKLFF TGCGCCAGCAGCCCCCTGGGGACAGGAGGTGCAGGGGCTGAAAAACTGTTTTTT
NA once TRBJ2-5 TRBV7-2 CASSLEGGAGQETQYF TGTGCCAGCAGCTTAGAGGGTGGGGCGGGACAAGAGACCCAGTACTTC
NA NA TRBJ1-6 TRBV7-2 CASTSARDSTNNSPLHF TGTGCCAGCACCTCAGCCCGCGACAGTACGAATAATTCACCCCTCCACTTT
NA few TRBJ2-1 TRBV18 CASSPRMRDNEQFF TGTGCCAGCTCACCAAGAATGCGGGACAATGAGCAGTTCTTC
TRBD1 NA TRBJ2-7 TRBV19 CASKDRVEAYEQYF TGTGCCAGTAAGGACAGGGTTGAGGCTTACGAGCAGTACTTC
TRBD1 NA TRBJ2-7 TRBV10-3 CAILTGAYEQYF TGTGCCATTCTGACAGGGGCCTACGAGCAGTACTTC
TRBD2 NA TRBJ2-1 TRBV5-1 CASSLVPSGSNEQFF TGCGCCAGCAGCTTGGTGCCTAGCGGGAGTAATGAGCAGTTCTTC
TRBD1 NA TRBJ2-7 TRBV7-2 CASSFAGTGNYEQYF TGTGCCAGCAGCTTCGCGGGGACAGGGAACTACGAGCAGTACTTC
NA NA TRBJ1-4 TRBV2 CASTNRQGLSEKLFF TGTGCCAGCACCAACCGGCAGGGATTAAGTGAAAAACTGTTTTTT